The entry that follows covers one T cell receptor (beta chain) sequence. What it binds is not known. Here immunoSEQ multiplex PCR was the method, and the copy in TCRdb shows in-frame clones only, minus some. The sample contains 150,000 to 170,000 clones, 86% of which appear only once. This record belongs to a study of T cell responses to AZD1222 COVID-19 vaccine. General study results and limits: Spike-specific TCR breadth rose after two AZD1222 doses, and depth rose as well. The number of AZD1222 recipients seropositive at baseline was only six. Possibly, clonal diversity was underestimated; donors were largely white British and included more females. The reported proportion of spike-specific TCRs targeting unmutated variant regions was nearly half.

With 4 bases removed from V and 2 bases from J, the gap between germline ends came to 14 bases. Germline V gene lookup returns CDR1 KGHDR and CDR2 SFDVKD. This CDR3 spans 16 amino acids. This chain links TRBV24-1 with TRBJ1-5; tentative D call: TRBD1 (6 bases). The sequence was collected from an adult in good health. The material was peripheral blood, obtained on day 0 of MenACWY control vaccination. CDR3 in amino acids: CATSDDASGGNQPQHF. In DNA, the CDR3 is TGTGCCACCAGTGACGATGCTTCAGGGGGCAATCAGCCCCAGCATTTT.